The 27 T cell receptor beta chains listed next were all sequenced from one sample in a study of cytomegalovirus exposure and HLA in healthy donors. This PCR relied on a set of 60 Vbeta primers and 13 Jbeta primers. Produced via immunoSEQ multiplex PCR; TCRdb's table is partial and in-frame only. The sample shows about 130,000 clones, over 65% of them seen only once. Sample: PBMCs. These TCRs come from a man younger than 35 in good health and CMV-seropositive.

CDR3 bases: TGTGCCAGCTCACCGGGACAGGCCCTTCTATCCTCTGGAAACACCATATATTTT. It encodes CASSPGQALLSSGNTIYF. The chain links TRBV18 to TRBJ1-3; 8 bases map to TRBD1. Germline V gene lookup returns CDR1 KGHSH and CDR2 LQKENI. CDR3 length equals 18 residues. The trim removed 3 bases at V and 0 bases at J, leaving 10 bases unmatched.

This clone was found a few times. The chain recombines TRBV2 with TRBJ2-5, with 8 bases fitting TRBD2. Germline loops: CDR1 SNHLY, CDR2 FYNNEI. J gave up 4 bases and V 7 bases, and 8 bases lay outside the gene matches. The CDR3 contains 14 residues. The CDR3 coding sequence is TGTGCCAGCACTAATATAGCGGGGTCAGAGACCCAGTACTTC. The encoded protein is CASTNIAGSETQYF.

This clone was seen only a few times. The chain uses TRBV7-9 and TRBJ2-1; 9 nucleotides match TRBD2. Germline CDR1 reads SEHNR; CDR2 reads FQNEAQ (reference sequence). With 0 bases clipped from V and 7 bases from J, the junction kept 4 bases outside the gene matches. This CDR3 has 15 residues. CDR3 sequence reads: CASSLAGGGENEQFF. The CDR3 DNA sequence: TGTGCCAGCAGCTTAGCTGGCGGGGGGGAAAATGAGCAGTTCTTC.

CDR3 in DNA: TGTGCCAGCAGTAATCCCCGGGTACTCGACAATGAGCAGTTCTTC. It yields the protein CASSNPRVLDNEQFF. V is TRBV6-6 and J is TRBJ2-1, with D hard to call. CDR1 and CDR2 from the germline V gene are MNHNY and SVGAGI (reference sequence). The CDR3 runs to 15 residues. The germline V and J ends were trimmed by 5 bases and 5 bases, with 16 bases remaining between them.

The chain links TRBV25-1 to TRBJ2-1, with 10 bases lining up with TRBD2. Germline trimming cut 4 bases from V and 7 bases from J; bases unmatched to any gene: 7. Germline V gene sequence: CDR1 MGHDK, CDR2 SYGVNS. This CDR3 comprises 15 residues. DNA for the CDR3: TGTGCCAGCAGTGGAGCGGGGGGGATGCTGAATGAGCAGTTCTTC. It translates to CASSGAGGMLNEQFF. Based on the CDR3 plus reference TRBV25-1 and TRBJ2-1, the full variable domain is EADIYQTPRYLVIGTGKKITLECSQTMGHDKMYWYQQDPGMELHLIHYSYGVNSTEKGDLSSESTVSRIRTEHFPLTLESARPSHTSQYLCASSGAGGMLNEQFFGPGTRLTVL.

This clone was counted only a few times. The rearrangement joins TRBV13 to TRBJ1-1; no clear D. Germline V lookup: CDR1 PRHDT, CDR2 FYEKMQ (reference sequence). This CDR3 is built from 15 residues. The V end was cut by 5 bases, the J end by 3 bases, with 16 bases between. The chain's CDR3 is CASSLTRLRDTEAFF. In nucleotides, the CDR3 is TGTGCCAGCAGCCTCACCAGGCTGAGGGACACTGAAGCTTTCTTT.

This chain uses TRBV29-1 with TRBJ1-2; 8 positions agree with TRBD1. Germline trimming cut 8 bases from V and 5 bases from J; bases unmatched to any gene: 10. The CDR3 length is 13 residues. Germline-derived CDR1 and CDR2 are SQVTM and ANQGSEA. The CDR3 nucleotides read TGCAGCTTCAGGACAGGGCAGGGGTATGGCTACACCTTC. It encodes CSFRTGQGYGYTF. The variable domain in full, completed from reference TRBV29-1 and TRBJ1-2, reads SAVISQKPSRDICQRGTSLTIQCQVDSQVTMMFWYRQQPGQSLTLIATANQGSEATYESGFVIDKFPISRPNLTFSTLTVSNMSPEDSSIYLCSFRTGQGYGYTFGSGTRLTVV.

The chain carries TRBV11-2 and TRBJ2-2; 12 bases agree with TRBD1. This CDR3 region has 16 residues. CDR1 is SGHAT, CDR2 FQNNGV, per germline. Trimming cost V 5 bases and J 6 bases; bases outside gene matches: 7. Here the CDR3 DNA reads TGTGCCAGCAGCGAACCGGGACAGGGGGCGGCCGGGGAGCTGTTTTTT. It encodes CASSEPGQGAAGELFF. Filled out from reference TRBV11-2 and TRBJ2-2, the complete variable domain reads EAGVAQSPRYKIIEKRQSVAFWCNPISGHATLYWYQQILGQGPKLLIQFQNNGVVDDSQLPKDRFSAERLKGVDSTLKIQPAKLEDSAVYLCASSEPGQGAAGELFFGEGSRLTVL.

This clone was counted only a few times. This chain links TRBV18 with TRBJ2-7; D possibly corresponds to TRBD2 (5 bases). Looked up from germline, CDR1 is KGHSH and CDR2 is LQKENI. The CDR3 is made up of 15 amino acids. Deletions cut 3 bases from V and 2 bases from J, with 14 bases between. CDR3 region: CASSPLRDGAYEQYF. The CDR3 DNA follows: TGTGCCAGCTCACCCCTCCGAGACGGGGCCTACGAGCAGTACTTC.

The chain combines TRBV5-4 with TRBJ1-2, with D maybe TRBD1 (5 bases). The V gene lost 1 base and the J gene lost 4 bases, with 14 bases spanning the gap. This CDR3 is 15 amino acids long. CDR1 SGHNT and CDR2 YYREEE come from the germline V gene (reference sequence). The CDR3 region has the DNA TGTGCCAGCAGCTTGATGACAGTCCCCTCCTATGGCTACACCTTC. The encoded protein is CASSLMTVPSYGYTF.

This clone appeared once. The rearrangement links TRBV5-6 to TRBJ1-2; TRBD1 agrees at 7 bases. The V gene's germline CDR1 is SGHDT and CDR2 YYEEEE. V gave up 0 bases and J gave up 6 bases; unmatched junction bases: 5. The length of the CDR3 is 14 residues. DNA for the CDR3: TGTGCCAGCAGCTTGGTCGGACAGGAACATGGCTACACCTTC. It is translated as CASSLVGQEHGYTF.

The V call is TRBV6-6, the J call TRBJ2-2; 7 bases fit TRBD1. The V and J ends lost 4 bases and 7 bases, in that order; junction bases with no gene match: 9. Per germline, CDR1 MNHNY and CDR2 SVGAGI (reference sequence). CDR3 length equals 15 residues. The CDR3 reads CASSSDRDRGGELFF. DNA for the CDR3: TGTGCCAGCAGTTCCGACAGGGATAGAGGCGGGGAGCTGTTTTTT.

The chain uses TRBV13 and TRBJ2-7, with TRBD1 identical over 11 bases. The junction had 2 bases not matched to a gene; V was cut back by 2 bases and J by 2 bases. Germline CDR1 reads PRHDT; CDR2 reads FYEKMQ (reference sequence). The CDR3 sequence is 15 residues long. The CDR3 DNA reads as TGTGCCAGCAGCTTACGGACAGGGGGCCCCTACGAGCAGTACTTC. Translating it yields CASSLRTGGPYEQYF.

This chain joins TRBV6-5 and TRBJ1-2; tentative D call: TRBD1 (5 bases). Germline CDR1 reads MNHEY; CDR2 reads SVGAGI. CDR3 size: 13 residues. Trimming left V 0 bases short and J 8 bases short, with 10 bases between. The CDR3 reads CASSYSWGDGYTF. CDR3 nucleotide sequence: TGTGCCAGCAGTTACTCGTGGGGGGACGGCTACACCTTC.

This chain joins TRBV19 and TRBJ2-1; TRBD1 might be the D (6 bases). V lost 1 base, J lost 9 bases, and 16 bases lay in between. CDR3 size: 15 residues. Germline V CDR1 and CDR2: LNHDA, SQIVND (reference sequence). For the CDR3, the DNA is TGTGCCAGTAGTATAGTGGAACAGGGCCTAGGTGAGCAGTTCTTC. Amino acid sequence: CASSIVEQGLGEQFF. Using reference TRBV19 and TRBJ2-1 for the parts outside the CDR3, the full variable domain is DGGITQSPKYLFRKEGQNVTLSCEQNLNHDAMYWYRQDPGQGLRLIYYSQIVNDFQKGDIAEGYSVSREKKESFPLTVTSAQKNPTAFYLCASSIVEQGLGEQFFGPGTRLTVL.

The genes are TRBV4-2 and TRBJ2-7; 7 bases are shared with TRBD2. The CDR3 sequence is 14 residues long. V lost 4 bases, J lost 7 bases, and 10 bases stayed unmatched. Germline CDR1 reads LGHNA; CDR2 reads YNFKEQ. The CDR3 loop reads CASSPGLPVGEQYF. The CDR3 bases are TGTGCCAGCAGCCCGGGACTACCGGTCGGGGAGCAGTACTTC.

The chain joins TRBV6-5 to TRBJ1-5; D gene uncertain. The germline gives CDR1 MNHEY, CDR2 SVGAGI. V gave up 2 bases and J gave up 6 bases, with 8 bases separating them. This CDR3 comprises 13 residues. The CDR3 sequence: CASSYRRGQPQHF. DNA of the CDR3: TGTGCCAGCAGTTACCGGCGGGGTCAGCCCCAGCATTTT.

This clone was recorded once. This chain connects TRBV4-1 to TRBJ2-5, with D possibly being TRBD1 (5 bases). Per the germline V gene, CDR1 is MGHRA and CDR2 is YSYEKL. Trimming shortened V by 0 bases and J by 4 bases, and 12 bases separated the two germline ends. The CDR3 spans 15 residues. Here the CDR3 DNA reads TGCGCCAGCAGCCAAGATCTCCAGGGTGGAGAGACCCAGTACTTC. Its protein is CASSQDLQGGETQYF.

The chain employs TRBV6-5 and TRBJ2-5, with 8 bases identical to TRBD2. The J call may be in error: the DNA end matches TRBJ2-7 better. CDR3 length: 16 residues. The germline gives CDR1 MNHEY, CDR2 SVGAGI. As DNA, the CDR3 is TGTGCCAGCAGTTACGTTGCGGGGGGAGCTTCCTACGAGCAGTACTTC. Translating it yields CASSYVAGGASYEQYF.

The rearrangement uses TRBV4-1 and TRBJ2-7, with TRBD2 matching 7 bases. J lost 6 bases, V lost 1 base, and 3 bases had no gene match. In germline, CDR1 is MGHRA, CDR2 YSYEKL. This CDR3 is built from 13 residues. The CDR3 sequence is CASSQAPGGEQYF. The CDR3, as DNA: TGCGCCAGCAGCCAAGCTCCGGGAGGCGAGCAGTACTTC.

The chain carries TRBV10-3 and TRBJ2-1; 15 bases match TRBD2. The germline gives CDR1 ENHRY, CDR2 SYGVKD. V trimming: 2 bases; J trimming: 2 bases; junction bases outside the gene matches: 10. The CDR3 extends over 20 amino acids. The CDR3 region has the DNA TGTGCCATCAGTGAGAAGATGGGACTAGCGGGGGGTAACACCTACAATGAGCAGTTCTTC. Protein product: CAISEKMGLAGGNTYNEQFF.

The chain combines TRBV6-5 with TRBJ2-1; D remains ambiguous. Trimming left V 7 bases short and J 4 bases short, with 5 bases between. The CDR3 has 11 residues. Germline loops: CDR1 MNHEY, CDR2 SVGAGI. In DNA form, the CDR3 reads TGTGCCAGCAAAGCGTACAATGAGCAGTTCTTC. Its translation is CASKAYNEQFF.

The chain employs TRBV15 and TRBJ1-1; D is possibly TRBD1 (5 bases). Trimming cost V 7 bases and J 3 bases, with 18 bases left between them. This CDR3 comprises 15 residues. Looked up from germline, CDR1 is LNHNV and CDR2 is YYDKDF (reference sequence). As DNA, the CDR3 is TGTGCCACCAACGAAGGAGGGGCTGGATACACTGAAGCTTTCTTT. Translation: CATNEGGAGYTEAFF.

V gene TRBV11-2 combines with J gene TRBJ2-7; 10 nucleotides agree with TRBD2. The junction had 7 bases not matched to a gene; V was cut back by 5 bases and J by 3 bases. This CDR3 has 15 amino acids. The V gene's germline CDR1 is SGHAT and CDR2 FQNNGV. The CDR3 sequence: CASSTSGAALYEQYF. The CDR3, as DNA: TGTGCCAGCAGCACTAGCGGGGCGGCCCTCTACGAGCAGTACTTC.

CDR3: CASSLAGLADYEQYF. DNA for the CDR3: TGCGCCAGCAGCTTGGCGGGACTAGCGGATTACGAGCAGTACTTC. The chain joins TRBV5-1 to TRBJ2-7; 11 nucleotides align to TRBD2. With V trimmed by 0 bases and J by 4 bases, 3 bases remained unmatched. This CDR3 has 15 amino acids. Germline V CDR1 and CDR2: SGHRS, YFSETQ.

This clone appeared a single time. CDR3 sequence: CASSLGQLETQYF. CDR3 DNA sequence: TGTGCCAGCAGCTTGGGACAGTTGGAGACCCAGTACTTC. The chain recombines TRBV7-3 with TRBJ2-5; TRBD1 agrees at 7 bases. The J segment lost 5 bases and the V segment lost 3 bases, leaving 3 bases of the junction unmatched. The germline V gene encodes CDR1 SGHTA and CDR2 FQGTGA. CDR3 length: 13 amino acids. Looking up the rest from reference TRBV7-3 and TRBJ2-5 gives the full variable domain: GAGVSQTPSNKVTEKGKYVELRCDPISGHTALYWYRQSLGQGPEFLIYFQGTGAADDSGLPNDRFFAVRPEGSVSTLKIQRTERGDSAVYLCASSLGQLETQYFGPGTRLLVL.

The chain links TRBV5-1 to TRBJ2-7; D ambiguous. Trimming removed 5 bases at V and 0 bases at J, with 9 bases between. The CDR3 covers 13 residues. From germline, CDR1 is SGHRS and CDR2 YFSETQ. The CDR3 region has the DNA TGCGCCAGCAGTGAACGCAGCTCCTACGAGCAGTACTTC. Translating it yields CASSERSSYEQYF.